A selection of T cell receptor beta chains follows, all from one sample in a study of stem cell transplantation in POMP-related autoinflammatory disease. The assay was immunoSEQ multiplex PCR, and TCRdb's table has in-frame clones only and misses some. In the table there are tens of thousands of clones, approximately 91% of which are singletons. The specimen comprised CD4+ T cells from PBMCs, sampled after stem cell transplantation. All receptors come from a human patient with POMP-related autoinflammation and immune dysregulation (PRAID). The graft donor may account for some of the T cells. CDR3s include the opening cysteine and the closing phenylalanine or tryptophan. D genes are given only for firm matches. The size field is filled for only some rows; it gives once, few, many or a size class.

V gene: TRBV5-4; CDR3 length: 14; D gene: NA; J gene: TRBJ2-1; clone size: NA; CDR3 DNA: TGTGCCAGCAGCTTTGGTGATATACAGGGAAAGCAGTTCTTC; CDR3 protein: CASSFGDIQGKQFF
V gene: TRBV3-1/TRBV3-2; CDR3 length: 19; D gene: TRBD1; J gene: TRBJ1-3; clone size: NA; CDR3 DNA: TGTGCCAGCAGCCAAGGCCGAGCATTCTTCCGGGACAGAGGAAACACCATATATTTT; CDR3 protein: CASSQGRAFFRDRGNTIYF
V gene: TRBV24-1; CDR3 length: 15; D gene: NA; J gene: TRBJ2-5; clone size: NA; CDR3 DNA: TGTGCCACCAGTGATTTTGGGGGGGGCGTAAAGACCCAGTACTTC; CDR3 protein: CATSDFGGGVKTQYF
V gene: TRBV2; CDR3 length: 15; D gene: TRBD2; J gene: TRBJ2-3; clone size: once; CDR3 DNA: TGTGCCAGCAGAAGGACTAGCGGGGGGCCCGATACGCAGTATTTT; CDR3 protein: CASRRTSGGPDTQYF
V gene: TRBV6-2/TRBV6-3; CDR3 length: 16; D gene: TRBD2; J gene: TRBJ2-1; clone size: NA; CDR3 DNA: TGTGCCAGCAGTGGGCTCACTAGCGGGAGCTACAATGAGCAGTTCTTC; CDR3 protein: CASSGLTSGSYNEQFF
V gene: TRBV6-6; CDR3 length: 14; D gene: TRBD1; J gene: TRBJ1-1; clone size: NA; CDR3 DNA: TGTGCCAGCAGATTGGACAGGGGGAACACTGAAGCTTTCTTT; CDR3 protein: CASRLDRGNTEAFF
V gene: TRBV7-9; CDR3 length: 15; D gene: TRBD1; J gene: TRBJ1-6; clone size: NA; CDR3 DNA: TGTGCCAGCAGCTCCGACAGGGGGCTAAATTCACCCCTCCACTTT; CDR3 protein: CASSSDRGLNSPLHF
V gene: TRBV7-9; CDR3 length: 15; D gene: NA; J gene: TRBJ2-2; clone size: NA; CDR3 DNA: TGTGCCAGCAGCCCCAGACCCCGGAACACCGGGGAGCTGTTTTTT; CDR3 protein: CASSPRPRNTGELFF
V gene: TRBV6-1; CDR3 length: 17; D gene: TRBD2; J gene: TRBJ2-3; clone size: NA; CDR3 DNA: TGTGCCAGCAGTGAACCAGCGGGGGGGCCGGGCACAGATACGCAGTATTTT; CDR3 protein: CASSEPAGGPGTDTQYF
V gene: TRBV29-1; CDR3 length: 15; D gene: TRBD2; J gene: TRBJ2-3; clone size: NA; CDR3 DNA: TGCAGCGTCGGCGATAGCGGGAGGGCCACAGATACGCAGTATTTT; CDR3 protein: CSVGDSGRATDTQYF
V gene: TRBV15; CDR3 length: 14; D gene: TRBD1; J gene: TRBJ2-7; clone size: NA; CDR3 DNA: TGTGCCACCAGCAGAGGAGACAGGGGGTACGAGCAGTACTTC; CDR3 protein: CATSRGDRGYEQYF
V gene: TRBV3-1/TRBV3-2; CDR3 length: 15; D gene: NA; J gene: TRBJ1-6; clone size: NA; CDR3 DNA: TGTGCCAGCAGCCAAGACGCGAGTCCCAATTCACCCCTCCACTTT; CDR3 protein: CASSQDASPNSPLHF
V gene: TRBV7-9; CDR3 length: 14; D gene: NA; J gene: TRBJ1-4; clone size: NA; CDR3 DNA: TGTGCCAGCAGCCGGACAGCAACTAATGAAAAACTGTTTTTT; CDR3 protein: CASSRTATNEKLFF
V gene: TRBV10-3; CDR3 length: 17; D gene: TRBD2; J gene: TRBJ2-1; clone size: NA; CDR3 DNA: TGTGCCATCAGTGGCGGGAATTTGGCTAGCGGGAGCGATGAGCAGTTCTTC; CDR3 protein: CAISGGNLASGSDEQFF
V gene: TRBV3-1/TRBV3-2; CDR3 length: 15; D gene: NA; J gene: TRBJ2-2; clone size: NA; CDR3 DNA: TGTGCCAGCAGCCATGTCGGAACGAACACCGGGGAGCTGTTTTTT; CDR3 protein: CASSHVGTNTGELFF
V gene: TRBV7-9; CDR3 length: 17; D gene: TRBD1; J gene: TRBJ2-2; clone size: NA; CDR3 DNA: TGTGCCAGCAGCCGAACCCGACAGGGTGGAAAGGCCGGGGAGCTGTTTTTT; CDR3 protein: CASSRTRQGGKAGELFF
V gene: TRBV5-1; CDR3 length: 14; D gene: NA; J gene: TRBJ1-3; clone size: NA; CDR3 DNA: TGCGCCAGCAGCTTGGGTAGCTCTGGAAACACCATATATTTT; CDR3 protein: CASSLGSSGNTIYF
V gene: TRBV5-6; CDR3 length: 16; D gene: TRBD1; J gene: TRBJ2-5; clone size: NA; CDR3 DNA: TGTGCCAGCAGGATGGGGACAGGCAAATGGTTAGAGACCCAGTACTTC; CDR3 protein: CASRMGTGKWLETQYF
V gene: TRBV2; CDR3 length: 14; D gene: NA; J gene: TRBJ1-6; clone size: NA; CDR3 DNA: TGTGCCAGCAGTGGACAGCTCTATAATTCACCCCTCCACTTT; CDR3 protein: CASSGQLYNSPLHF
V gene: TRBV7-9; CDR3 length: 14; D gene: TRBD1; J gene: TRBJ2-7; clone size: once; CDR3 DNA: TGTGCCAGCAGCTTTCCCCAGGGGGCCTACGAGCAGTACTTC; CDR3 protein: CASSFPQGAYEQYF
V gene: TRBV6-5; CDR3 length: 14; D gene: TRBD1; J gene: TRBJ1-5; clone size: few; CDR3 DNA: TGTGCCAGCAGTCCCGGGACAGGGGAACAGCCCCAGCATTTT; CDR3 protein: CASSPGTGEQPQHF
V gene: TRBV18; CDR3 length: 13; D gene: NA; J gene: TRBJ1-4; clone size: few; CDR3 DNA: TGTGCCAGCTCACCGCTAGTTAATGAAAAACTGTTTTTT; CDR3 protein: CASSPLVNEKLFF
V gene: TRBV30; CDR3 length: 16; D gene: NA; J gene: TRBJ2-3; clone size: NA; CDR3 DNA: TGTGCCTGGAGTGTACATAAGCAACCCTCCACAGATACGCAGTATTTT; CDR3 protein: CAWSVHKQPSTDTQYF
V gene: TRBV5-1; CDR3 length: 13; D gene: NA; J gene: TRBJ1-3; clone size: NA; CDR3 DNA: TGCGCCAGCGCACACAACTCTGGAAACACCATATATTTT; CDR3 protein: CASAHNSGNTIYF
V gene: TRBV27; CDR3 length: 14; D gene: NA; J gene: TRBJ1-4; clone size: NA; CDR3 DNA: TGTGCCAGCAGCCGGATTTGGGCTAATGAAAAACTGTTTTTT; CDR3 protein: CASSRIWANEKLFF
V gene: TRBV7-8; CDR3 length: 14; D gene: NA; J gene: TRBJ2-5; clone size: NA; CDR3 DNA: TGTGCCAGCAGCTTAGGCCCGGCCCAAGAGACCCAGTACTTC; CDR3 protein: CASSLGPAQETQYF
V gene: TRBV28; CDR3 length: 13; D gene: TRBD2; J gene: TRBJ2-7; clone size: NA; CDR3 DNA: TGTGCCAGCAGTCCCTCGATGGGACTAGCGGTACACTTC; CDR3 protein: CASSPSMGLAVHF
V gene: TRBV15; CDR3 length: 15; D gene: TRBD2; J gene: TRBJ2-1; clone size: once; CDR3 DNA: TGTGCCACCAGCAGAGATCGATCGGGGGGGAATGAGCAGTTCTTC; CDR3 protein: CATSRDRSGGNEQFF
V gene: TRBV6-5; CDR3 length: 13; D gene: NA; J gene: TRBJ1-2; clone size: NA; CDR3 DNA: TGTGCCAGCACCAACGGAGGGCACTATGGCTACACCTTC; CDR3 protein: CASTNGGHYGYTF
V gene: TRBV7-2; CDR3 length: 16; D gene: NA; J gene: TRBJ2-6; clone size: once; CDR3 DNA: TGTGCCAGCAGCTCCTATATGGGCTCTGGGGCCAACGTCCTGACTTTC; CDR3 protein: CASSSYMGSGANVLTF
V gene: TRBV4-1; CDR3 length: 17; D gene: NA; J gene: TRBJ2-4; clone size: NA; CDR3 DNA: TGCGCCAGCAGCCAAGTAGGGCGCGGAGTAGCCAAAAACATTCAGTACTTC; CDR3 protein: CASSQVGRGVAKNIQYF
V gene: TRBV5-1; CDR3 length: 15; D gene: TRBD2; J gene: TRBJ2-3; clone size: NA; CDR3 DNA: TGCGCCAGCAGCTTTTCAGGAGCGGGGGCAGATACGCAGTATTTT; CDR3 protein: CASSFSGAGADTQYF
V gene: TRBV18; CDR3 length: 16; D gene: NA; J gene: TRBJ2-1; clone size: NA; CDR3 DNA: TGTGCCAGCTCACCGACGGTGCGGAGCTCCTACAATGAGCAGTTCTTC; CDR3 protein: CASSPTVRSSYNEQFF
V gene: TRBV5-4; CDR3 length: 12; D gene: NA; J gene: TRBJ1-6; clone size: once; CDR3 DNA: TGTGCCAGCAGCTTGGACTCCTCACCCCTCCACTTT; CDR3 protein: CASSLDSSPLHF
V gene: TRBV2; CDR3 length: 15; D gene: TRBD1; J gene: TRBJ1-1; clone size: once; CDR3 DNA: TGTGCCAGCACGGTAGAGGGGGCTGGAAACACTGAAGCTTTCTTT; CDR3 protein: CASTVEGAGNTEAFF
V gene: TRBV12-3/TRBV12-4; CDR3 length: 13; D gene: NA; J gene: TRBJ2-5; clone size: NA; CDR3 DNA: TGTGCCAGCAGTTTGGCAGGGATGGAGACCCAGTACTTC; CDR3 protein: CASSLAGMETQYF
V gene: TRBV19; CDR3 length: 15; D gene: TRBD1; J gene: TRBJ2-5; clone size: NA; CDR3 DNA: TGTGCCAGTAGTGCCGGGACAGGGATAGGGGAGACCCAGTACTTC; CDR3 protein: CASSAGTGIGETQYF
V gene: TRBV5-6; CDR3 length: 17; D gene: NA; J gene: TRBJ1-4; clone size: NA; CDR3 DNA: TGTGCCAGCAGCTTCGGAAAAGGGCCTGAACGAGGGGAAAAACTGTTTTTT; CDR3 protein: CASSFGKGPERGEKLFF
V gene: TRBV5-1; CDR3 length: 13; D gene: NA; J gene: TRBJ1-3; clone size: NA; CDR3 DNA: TGCGCCAGCAGCTCCAGGGCTGGAAACACCATATATTTT; CDR3 protein: CASSSRAGNTIYF
V gene: TRBV2; CDR3 length: 15; D gene: NA; J gene: TRBJ2-6; clone size: NA; CDR3 DNA: TGTGCCAGCAGTGAAGGCACCTCTGGGGCCAACGTCCTGACTTTC; CDR3 protein: CASSEGTSGANVLTF
V gene: TRBV7-8; CDR3 length: 13; D gene: NA; J gene: TRBJ1-1; clone size: NA; CDR3 DNA: TGTGCCAGCAGCCGAGCCATGAACACTGAAGCTTTCTTT; CDR3 protein: CASSRAMNTEAFF
V gene: TRBV20-1; CDR3 length: 17; D gene: NA; J gene: TRBJ2-5; clone size: NA; CDR3 DNA: TGCAGTGCCAGTGGGGGCTTCGGGGGAAGAAGGCAAGAGACCCAGTACTTC; CDR3 protein: CSASGGFGGRRQETQYF
V gene: TRBV5-4; CDR3 length: 15; D gene: TRBD1; J gene: TRBJ1-2; clone size: NA; CDR3 DNA: TGTGCCAGCAGCTTGGCACAGGGGGGAAGGAATGGCTACACCTTC; CDR3 protein: CASSLAQGGRNGYTF
V gene: TRBV4-1; CDR3 length: 15; D gene: TRBD2; J gene: TRBJ2-3; clone size: NA; CDR3 DNA: TGCGCCAGCACCCGGACTAGCGGGGGGACAGATACGCAGTATTTT; CDR3 protein: CASTRTSGGTDTQYF
V gene: TRBV21-1; CDR3 length: 16; D gene: NA; J gene: TRBJ2-7; clone size: once; CDR3 DNA: TGTGCCAGCAGCAAACCCGGGACACCGGGGAACTACGAGCAGTACTTC; CDR3 protein: CASSKPGTPGNYEQYF
V gene: TRBV11-2; CDR3 length: 15; D gene: NA; J gene: TRBJ1-3; clone size: NA; CDR3 DNA: TGTGCCAGCAGCTTCAGTCTCTTCTCTGGAAACACCATATATTTT; CDR3 protein: CASSFSLFSGNTIYF
V gene: TRBV5-1; CDR3 length: 15; D gene: NA; J gene: TRBJ2-7; clone size: once; CDR3 DNA: TGCGCCAGCAGCTTGGCCCGGTTCGGCTCCTACGAGCAGTACTTC; CDR3 protein: CASSLARFGSYEQYF